This T cell receptor beta chain emerged from a study of shared clonotypes between healthy human individuals (dated by TCRdb to 2018 to 2020). In the study overall: The cohort included a few men and a couple of women between 18 and 49 years of age. For each donor, three plates each were used for CD4 naive and CD4 memory, two plates were used for CD8 naive, and one plate was used for CD8 memory. The study deeply sequenced blood TCR repertoires of several healthy adults to estimate repertoire size and the extent of clonotype sharing between individuals. To increase sequencing depth and limit assay-specific biases, different laboratories used diverse techniques to prepare libraries and sequence TCR repertoires. Leukapheresis yielded between about 0.8 and 8.9 billion PBMCs per donor.

V and J are truncated by 0 bases and 4 bases respectively, leaving an intervening sequence of 5 bases. The CDR3 sequence holds 13 residues, the cysteine and phenylalanine included. Only the CDR3 portion is preserved as DNA: 39 bases, with reading frame beginning at the first base. Sequences SGHNT (CDR1) and YYREEE (CDR2) are obtained from the germline V gene (reference sequence). On this clone: Its antigen is still unknown. Base-call qualities are not available, and no considerably larger clone is one nucleotide away.

Here is what the overall study found, with its caveats: Higher generation probabilities were observed for clonotypes shared by all four sorted-subset donors than for non-shared clonotypes. Sampling was restricted to blood, and TCR repertoires in tissues likely differ from the TCR repertoires found in blood. Because the study included a small number of donors, the genetic and exposure-history diversity represented was limited. Pairwise subsampling indicated that sequencing depth was expected to affect the degree of clonotype sharing among donors. Naive subsets generally had larger estimated clonotype richness than memory subsets did. Across a few donors, around 5% of naive CD4, more than 3% of naive CD8, 2.3% of memory CD4, and approximately 0.4% of memory CD8 clonotypes were shared. Rarefaction of sorted-subset datasets indicated incomplete sequencing despite the large sequencing depth.

The donors were healthy, HIV-negative adults with no recently reported acute infections or vaccinations. Only Caucasian adults living in Nashville, Tennessee, USA were represented among the donors. Magnetic negative selection was used to enrich CD4+ T cells, after which naive cells were positively selected on CD45RA and the negative fraction became the memory subset. Blood was collected by leukapheresis, and PBMCs were isolated by Ficoll-Histopaque density gradient centrifugation and then cryopreserved in liquid nitrogen vapor phase. Purity and quantity of every magnetically sorted T cell population were checked by analytical flow cytometry. Genomic DNA was isolated from every sorted fraction and measured by UV absorbance on a Nanodrop 2000c. TCR CDR3 regions were amplified from genomic DNA by multiplex PCR using the deep immunoSEQ assay. Genomic DNA extracted from each cell subset was distributed evenly over all wells of several immunoSEQ 96-well plates, and each plate served as one replicate. Each replicate PCR for sorted subsets received about 210 ng genomic DNA, equal to about 30,000 T cell genomes. Purified libraries were measured with a Qubit 3.0 fluorometer, size-checked on a Bioanalyzer 2100, and measured again with the KAPA Library Quantification kit. Every immunoSEQ 96-well plate was sequenced on a dedicated single-read 150-cycle Illumina NextSeq 550 flow cell. On the study's bioinformatics: Because only junctional sequences without quality scores were contained in the immunoSEQ output, filtering matching that applied to full-length reads could not be performed. To assign V/J genes and CDR3, sequences were annotated against IMGT germline references using PyIR, a Python wrapper for IgBLAST v1.9. Reads were removed for weak V/J assignments (E-value above 1e-6), missing CDR3, stop codons, out-of-frame junctions, or ambiguous translated residues. A V3J clonotype was defined by an identical inferred V gene, J gene, and CDR3 amino acid sequence. The percentage overlap between two repertoires was calculated by dividing the number of shared unique clonotypes by the size of the smaller repertoire. RTK rarefaction, the Chao1 estimator, and Recon v2.1 estimates of unobserved clonotypes were used to assess repertoire richness. For all TCRbeta clonotypes obtained by the gDNA method from a few donors, generation probabilities were computed with OLGA. TCRdb retrieved this table from immuneACCESS and kept in-frame rearrangements only. Not all clones are present; in checked studies, unresolved V genes account for under half, and no reason is known for the remainder. That table supplies the V and J calls and clone size; D and trimming were determined from the DNA. The table for this sample lists around 1,100,000 clones; approximately 75% of them were counted only once. The top ten constitute 0.89% of the sample.

The chain joins TRBV5-4 to TRBJ1-3; the D gene is unclear. This TCR came from a man in his late teens or twenties in good health. Some clones in this sample may be carry-over from other donors' samples. Sequencing was done on a sample of memory CD4+ T cells from PBMCs. The sample's cell subset or site label, in plain terms: CD45RA-negative fraction. The DNA sequence is TGTGCCAGCAGCTTGGACCAGGGAAACACCATATATTTT. This encodes CASSLDQGNTIYF.